A single T cell receptor (beta chain) is shown here with its context. The target antigen is unknown. Primers: 60 Vbeta forward and 13 Jbeta reverse. The table came from immunoSEQ multiplex PCR; TCRdb's copy has only in-frame clones and leaves some out. The data contain 200,000 or so clones, roughly 83% of them singletons. Trimming removed 1 base at V and 4 bases at J, with 19 bases between. The CDR3 is 17 amino acids. Germline CDR1 LNHDA, CDR2 SQIVND (reference sequence). The data originate from a study of cytomegalovirus exposure and HLA in healthy donors. For the study at large: Earlier, almost 120 million unique TCR beta sequences were recovered from approximately 180 million T cells by an analysis.

General study points: The study had only CMV serostatus as immune exposure information. A classifier reportedly called cytomegalovirus status with high sensitivity and specificity.

Input material: PBMCs. The clonotype originates from a boy aged 5 to 17 in good health and CMV-seronegative. This chain connects TRBV19 to TRBJ1-2, with D possibly being TRBD1 (6 bases). CDR3 DNA: TGTGCCAGTAGTATAGGAGGGCTGGGGGCAGGACCCTATGGCTACACCTTC. Protein sequence: CASSIGGLGAGPYGYTF. Full variable domain (missing parts from reference TRBV19 and TRBJ1-2): DGGITQSPKYLFRKEGQNVTLSCEQNLNHDAMYWYRQDPGQGLRLIYYSQIVNDFQKGDIAEGYSVSREKKESFPLTVTSAQKNPTAFYLCASSIGGLGAGPYGYTFGSGTRLTVV.